This T cell receptor beta chain was identified during a study of blood T cell repertoires in COVID-19. Study details: Nucleic acid was either cDNA or gDNA, and it came from T cells, B-cell-depleted T cells, or PBMCs.

As processed by the authors: Amplification from reference gene primers served as the basis for estimated nucleated cell counts. The repertoire was sequenced with immunoSEQ multiplex PCR; TCRdb's copy has only in-frame clones and lacks some. V and J calls and clone size come straight from that table; D and trimming were deduced from the DNA. The sample includes about 500,000 clones, 70% to 90% of them seen just once. Recruited during active infection, patients (from Seattle) were subsequently followed longitudinally. The specimen was peripheral blood. The clonotype was recovered from a woman in her forties or fifties with COVID-19, enrolled during active disease.

CDR3 region: CASSGGYGSYNEQFF. The CDR3 nucleotides are TGCGCCAGCAGTGGAGGGTACGGCTCCTACAATGAGCAGTTCTTC. The chain has TRBV10-1 and TRBJ2-1, with TRBD2 as a possible D gene (5 bases). The CDR3 sequence is 15 residues long. V shed 4 bases and J shed 0 bases, with 10 bases lying between them. Per the germline V gene, CDR1 is WNHNN and CDR2 is SYGVQD (reference sequence).